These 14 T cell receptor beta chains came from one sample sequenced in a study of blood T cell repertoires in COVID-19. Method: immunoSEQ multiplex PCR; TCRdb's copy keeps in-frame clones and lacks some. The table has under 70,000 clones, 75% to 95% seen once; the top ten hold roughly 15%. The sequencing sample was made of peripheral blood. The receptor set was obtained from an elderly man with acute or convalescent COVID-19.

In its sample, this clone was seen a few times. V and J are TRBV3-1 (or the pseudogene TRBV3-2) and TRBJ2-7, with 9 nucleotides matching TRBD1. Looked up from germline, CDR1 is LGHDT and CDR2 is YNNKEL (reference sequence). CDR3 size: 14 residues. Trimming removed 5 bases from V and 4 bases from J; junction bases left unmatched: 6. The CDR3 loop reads CASSRQGGSYEQYF. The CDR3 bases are TGTGCCAGCAGCAGACAGGGGGGATCTTACGAGCAGTACTTC.

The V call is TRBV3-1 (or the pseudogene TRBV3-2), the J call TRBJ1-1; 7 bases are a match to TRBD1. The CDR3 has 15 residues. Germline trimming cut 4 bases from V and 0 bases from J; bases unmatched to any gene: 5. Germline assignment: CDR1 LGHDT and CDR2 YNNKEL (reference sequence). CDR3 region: CASSPRQGMNTEAFF. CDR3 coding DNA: TGTGCCAGCAGCCCCCGACAGGGTATGAACACTGAAGCTTTCTTT.

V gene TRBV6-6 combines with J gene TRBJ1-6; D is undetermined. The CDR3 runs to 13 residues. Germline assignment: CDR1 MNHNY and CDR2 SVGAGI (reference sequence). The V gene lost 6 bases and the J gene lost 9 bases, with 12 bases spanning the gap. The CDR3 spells CASRGTAGSPLHF. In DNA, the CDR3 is TGTGCCAGCAGGGGCACGGCCGGTTCACCCCTCCACTTT.

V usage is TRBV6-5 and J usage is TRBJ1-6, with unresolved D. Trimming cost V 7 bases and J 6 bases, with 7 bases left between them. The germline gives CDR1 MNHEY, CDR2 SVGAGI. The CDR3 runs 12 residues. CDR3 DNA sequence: TGTGCCAGCAAGCAGGCTAATTCACCCCTCCACTTT. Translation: CASKQANSPLHF.

The DNA of the CDR3 is TGTGCCAGCAGCTTGAAGGGAGACTATGGCTACACCTTC. Translation gives CASSLKGDYGYTF. This chain joins TRBV5-5 and TRBJ1-2; D is uncertain. CDR1 is SGHKS, CDR2 YYEKEE, per germline (reference sequence). This CDR3 is 13 amino acids long. Trimming shortened V by 1 base and J by 3 bases, and 7 bases separated the two germline ends.

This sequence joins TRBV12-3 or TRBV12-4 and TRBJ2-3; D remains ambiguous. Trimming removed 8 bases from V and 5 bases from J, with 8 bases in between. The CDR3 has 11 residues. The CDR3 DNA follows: TGTGCCAGCGCGGAGAAAGATACGCAGTATTTT. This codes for CASAEKDTQYF.

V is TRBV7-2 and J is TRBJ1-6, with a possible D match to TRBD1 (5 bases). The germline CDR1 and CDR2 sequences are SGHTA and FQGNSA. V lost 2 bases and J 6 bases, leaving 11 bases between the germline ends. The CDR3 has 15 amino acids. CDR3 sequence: CASSLQGTINSPLHF. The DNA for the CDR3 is TGTGCCAGCAGCTTACAGGGCACGATTAATTCACCCCTCCACTTT.

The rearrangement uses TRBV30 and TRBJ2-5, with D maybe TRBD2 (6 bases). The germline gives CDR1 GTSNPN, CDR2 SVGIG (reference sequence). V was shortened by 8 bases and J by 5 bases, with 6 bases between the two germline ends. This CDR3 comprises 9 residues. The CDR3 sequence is CAGGETQYF. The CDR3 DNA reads TGTGCCGGGGGGGAGACCCAGTACTTC.

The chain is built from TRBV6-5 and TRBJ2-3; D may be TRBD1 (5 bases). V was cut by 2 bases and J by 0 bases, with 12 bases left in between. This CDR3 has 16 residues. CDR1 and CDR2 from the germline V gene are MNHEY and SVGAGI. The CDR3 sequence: CASSYRGIASTDTQYF. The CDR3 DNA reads TGTGCCAGCAGTTACAGGGGCATAGCTAGCACAGATACGCAGTATTTT.

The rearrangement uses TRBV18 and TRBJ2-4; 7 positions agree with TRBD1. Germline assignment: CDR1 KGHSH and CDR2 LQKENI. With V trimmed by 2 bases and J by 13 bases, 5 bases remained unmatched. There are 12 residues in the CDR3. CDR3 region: CASSPNRGLQYF. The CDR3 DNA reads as TGTGCCAGCTCACCAAACAGGGGCTTGCAGTACTTC.

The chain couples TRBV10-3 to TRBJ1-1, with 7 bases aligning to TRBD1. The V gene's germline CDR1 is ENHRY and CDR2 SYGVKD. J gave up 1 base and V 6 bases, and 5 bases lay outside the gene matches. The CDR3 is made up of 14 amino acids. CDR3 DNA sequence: TGTGCCATCAGGATGGACAGGCCGAACACTGAAGCTTTCTTT. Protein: CAIRMDRPNTEAFF.

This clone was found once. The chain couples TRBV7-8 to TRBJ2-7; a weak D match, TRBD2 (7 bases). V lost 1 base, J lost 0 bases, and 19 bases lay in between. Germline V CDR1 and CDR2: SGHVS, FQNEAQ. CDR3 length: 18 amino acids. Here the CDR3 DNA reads TGTGCCAGCAGCTTAGTAGGGGCTGGGGGGGCCAGCTCCTACGAGCAGTACTTC. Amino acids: CASSLVGAGGASSYEQYF.

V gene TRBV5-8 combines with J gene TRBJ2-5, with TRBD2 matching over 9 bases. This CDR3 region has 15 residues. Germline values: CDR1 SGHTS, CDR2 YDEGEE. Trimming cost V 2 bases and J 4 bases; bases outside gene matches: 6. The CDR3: CASSLKRGVIETQYF. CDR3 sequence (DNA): TGTGCCAGCAGCTTAAAGCGGGGGGTTATAGAGACCCAGTACTTC.

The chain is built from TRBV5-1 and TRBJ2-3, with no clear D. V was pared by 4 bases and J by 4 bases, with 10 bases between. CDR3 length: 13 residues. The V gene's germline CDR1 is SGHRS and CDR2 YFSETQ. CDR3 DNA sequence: TGCGCCAGCAGCGCCCGGGTTCCAGATACGCAGTATTTT. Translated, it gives CASSARVPDTQYF.